The T cell receptor (beta chain) under discussion was sequenced for a study of blood T cell repertoires in COVID-19. Looking at the study overall: The samples span acute and convalescent COVID-19 from the United States, Italy and Spain. T cells, B-cell-depleted T cells, or PBMCs supplied cDNA or gDNA.

The protocol was immunoSEQ multiplex PCR, while the TCRdb copy is restricted to in-frame clones and leaves out a portion. The sample consists of approximately 84,000 clones, about three quarters of them appearing once. CDR3 length: 14 amino acids. Germline V CDR1 and CDR2: SGDLS, YYNGEE. V dropped 5 bases and J dropped 3; count of bases not matched to a gene: 8. The TCR originated in a man in his fifties or sixties with active or convalescent COVID-19. The rearrangement uses TRBV9 and TRBJ2-7, with 7 bases lining up with TRBD1. The specimen sequenced was peripheral blood. CDR3 in DNA: TGTGCCAGCAGTCAGACCGGGGACAGCTACGAGCAGTACTTC. Its translation: CASSQTGDSYEQYF.